The 9 T cell receptor beta chains reported below all come from one sample, sequenced in a study of regulatory T cells in long-lasting Graves disease. CDR3 regions were amplified by Arm-PCR using iRepertoire HTBI primers to build TCR beta libraries. TCRdb independently ran MiXCR on the multiplex PCR reads; one entry per CDR3 protein. The sample has about 200,000 distinct CDR3 sequences; approximately 20% are singletons. The time point here: newly diagnosed GD, antithyroid drugs for less than 3 months. The TCR library used RNA extracted from PBMCs. The input for sequencing was peripheral blood mononuclear cells (PBMCs), taken at new diagnosis, from a patient treated with antithyroid drugs. The receptors derive from a female donor with Graves disease.

At least ten counts were recorded for this clonotype. The chain carries TRBV7-9 and TRBJ2-3; D is unresolved. V was clipped by 1 base and J by 4 bases, with 9 bases between them. The CDR3 covers 14 residues. Germline CDR1 SEHNR, CDR2 FQNEAQ (reference sequence). The CDR3 nucleotides read TGTGCCAGCAGCTTAGTAGCATTGCCAGATACGCAGTATTTT. Amino acids: CASSLVALPDTQYF.

This clonotype was observed many times. The chain has TRBV7-3 and TRBJ2-2; no reliable D call. The length of the CDR3 is 14 residues. Trimming took off 5 bases at V and 1 base at J, with 8 bases between the two ends. Germline V gives CDR1 SGHTA, CDR2 FQGTGA. DNA of the CDR3: TGTGCCAGCAGCACTCGCAGGAACACCGGGGAGCTGTTTTTT. Translated, it gives CASSTRRNTGELFF.

With respect to this clonotype: Relative to the germline gene, one junction end is altered; a read error may explain this. V is TRBV4-2 and J is TRBJ1-2, with TRBD1 identical over 9 bases. CDR1 LGHNA and CDR2 YNFKEQ come from the germline V gene. The CDR3 length is 15 residues. The CDR3 nucleotides are TGTGCCAGCGGCCAAGGACAGGGGCTTAGCTATGGCTACACCTTC. This gives the protein CASGQGQGLSYGYTF.

This clonotype was counted at least ten times. The CDR3 nucleotides read TGTGCCAGCAGCTCTCGAGGGACCCAGTACTTC. Protein product: CASSSRGTQYF. V gene TRBV3-1 combines with J gene TRBJ2-5; D gene uncertain. The length of the CDR3 is 11 residues. The ends were cut back, 5 bases at V and 7 bases at J, with 8 bases in the middle. CDR1 LGHDT and CDR2 YNNKEL come from the germline V gene (reference sequence).

In its sample, this clonotype was seen a few times. A much larger clone lies a single base off, so this may be a read error. The V and J genes are TRBV7-3 and TRBJ2-1; TRBD2 aligns across 13 bases. Germline V gene data show CDR1 as SGHTA and CDR2 as FQGTGA. The J segment lost 10 bases and the V segment lost 5 bases, leaving 8 bases of the junction unmatched. The CDR3 spans 15 residues. In DNA, the CDR3 is TGTGCCAGCAGCCCACAGGGGACTAGCGGGGCCGAGCAGTTCTTC. Its protein product is CASSPQGTSGAEQFF.

This clonotype was observed at least ten times. The chain has TRBV6-1 and TRBJ2-7; 12 bases line up with TRBD2. CDR3 length equals 15 residues. The V and J ends lost 4 bases and 2 bases, in that order; junction bases with no gene match: 3. Per germline, CDR1 MNHNS and CDR2 SASEGT. In DNA, the CDR3 is TGTGCCAGCAGTGTCCGACTAGCGGGGGCCTACGAGCAGTACTTC. It encodes CASSVRLAGAYEQYF.

This clonotype was recorded many times. The genes are TRBV20-1 and TRBJ2-1; 10 nucleotides line up with TRBD2. The CDR3 has 15 residues. The V segment lost 6 bases and the J segment 8 bases; nucleotides outside the gene matches: 13. Germline lookup yields CDR1 DFQATT and CDR2 SNEGSKA (reference sequence). In DNA form, the CDR3 reads TGCAGTGCCCCCCTAGCTAGCGGGAGACGCGATGAGCAGTTCTTC. It yields the protein CSAPLASGRRDEQFF.

The rearrangement links TRBV2 to TRBJ1-6; TRBD1 agrees at 8 bases. CDR3 length: 14 residues. Germline V CDR1 and CDR2: SNHLY, FYNNEI. V lost 6 bases to trimming and J lost 9 bases; unmatched junction nucleotides: 7. The CDR3 loop reads CASRPTGEGSPLHF. CDR3 nucleotide sequence: TGTGCCAGCAGGCCGACAGGGGAAGGTTCACCCCTCCACTTT.

This clonotype showed up many times. As DNA, the CDR3 is TGCAGCGTTGAATTAGACAACACTGAAGCTTTCTTT. It is translated as CSVELDNTEAFF. The chain couples TRBV29-1 to TRBJ1-1; D is ambiguous. The CDR3 runs 12 residues. Trimming took 2 bases from V and 2 from J, leaving 6 bases between them. The germline V gene has CDR1 SQVTM and CDR2 ANQGSEA.